Following are 22 T cell receptor beta chains from one sample sequenced in a study of shared clonotypes between healthy human individuals. Naive CD8 isolation took CD45RO-negative cells positively selected for CCR7 and excluded terminally differentiated effector memory CD45RA+ cells. Method: immunoSEQ multiplex PCR; TCRdb's copy keeps in-frame clones and lacks some. The profile shows roughly 2,000,000 clones, about 95% of them singletons. Sequenced sample: naive CD8+ T cells sorted from blood. Source of these receptors: a man younger than 35 in good health.

The chain joins TRBV21-1 to TRBJ1-1; the listed D gene, TRBD1, was not tested against the DNA. TRBV21-1 is a pseudogene locus. The CDR3 has 16 residues. CDR3: CASRLTGTLMNTEAFF. The CDR3, as DNA: TGTGCCAGCAGGCTAACCGGGACACTAATGAACACTGAAGCTTTCTTT.

The chain combines TRBV7-9 with TRBJ1-2, with D perhaps TRBD1 (5 bases). CDR1 is SEHNR, CDR2 FQNEAQ, per germline (reference sequence). The CDR3 runs 12 residues. V was cut by 5 bases and J by 4 bases, with 8 bases left in between. The CDR3 coding sequence is TGTGCCAGCAGCGCAGGGAGCTATGGCTACACCTTC. It specifies CASSAGSYGYTF.

The V gene is TRBV7-9, the J gene TRBJ2-7; tentatively, D is TRBD2 (7 bases). The germline CDR1 and CDR2 sequences are SEHNR and FQNEAQ (reference sequence). Trimming cost V 8 bases and J 5 bases, with 19 bases left between them. This CDR3 region has 14 residues. CDR3 DNA sequence: TGTGCCAGCCAACAGTGGGGGGGCGAGGACGAGCAGTACTTC. It specifies CASQQWGGEDEQYF. Full variable domain (remainder filled in from reference TRBV7-9 and TRBJ2-7): DTGVSQNPRHKITKRGQNVTFRCDPISEHNRLYWYRQTLGQGPEFLTYFQNEAQLEKSRLLSDRFSAERPKGSFSTLEIQRTEQGDSAMYLCASQQWGGEDEQYFGPGTRLTVT.

CDR3 sequence (DNA): TGCGCCAGCAGTCCCTTGAGCAGTCCTAGCACAGATACGCAGTATTTT. As protein: CASSPLSSPSTDTQYF. V is TRBV10-1 and J is TRBJ2-3; D not certain. Deletions cut 5 bases from V and 0 bases from J, with 15 bases between. Germline V gene lookup returns CDR1 WNHNN and CDR2 SYGVQD (reference sequence). The CDR3 extends over 16 amino acids.

V usage is TRBV11-2 and J usage is TRBJ2-1, with TRBD2 as a possible D gene (6 bases). CDR1 is SGHAT, CDR2 FQNNGV, per germline. V shed 8 bases and J shed 12 bases, with 20 bases lying between them. CDR3 length equals 13 residues. The CDR3 nucleotides read TGTGCCAGCGGGCCCGGAGGGATTGGGAGGCAGTTCTTC. It is translated as CASGPGGIGRQFF.

The gene calls are TRBV4-2 and TRBJ1-3; TRBD1 might be the D (6 bases). The ends were cut back, 0 bases at V and 2 bases at J, with 14 bases in the middle. The CDR3 has 17 amino acids. CDR1 and CDR2 (germline): LGHNA, YNFKEQ. The CDR3 spells CASSQDLGAHPGNTIYF. For the CDR3, the DNA is TGTGCCAGCAGCCAAGATTTGGGGGCCCATCCTGGAAACACCATATATTTT.

Concerning this clone: This sample includes further DNA sequences coding for the same CDR3. This chain connects TRBV11-2 to TRBJ2-7; D gene uncertain. Germline V gives CDR1 SGHAT, CDR2 FQNNGV. This CDR3 spans 14 amino acids. The V and J ends lost 1 base and 0 bases respectively, with 7 bases between them. For the CDR3, the DNA is TGTGCCAGCAGCTTAGGTGGCGGCTCCTACGAGCAGTACTTC. This translates into CASSLGGGSYEQYF.

This clone was recorded once. V is TRBV16 and J is TRBJ2-7; no reliable D call. This CDR3 is 13 amino acids long. From germline, CDR1 is KGHSY and CDR2 FQNENV. The V and J ends lost 0 bases and 2 bases respectively, with 5 bases between them. In DNA form, the CDR3 reads TGTGCCAGCAGCCAATCGCCCGCCTACGAGCAGTACTTC. Translating it yields CASSQSPAYEQYF. Supplemented by reference TRBV16 and TRBJ2-7, the full variable domain reads GEEVAQTPKHLVRGEGQKAKLYCAPIKGHSYVFWYQQVLKNEFKFLISFQNENVFDETGMPKERFSAKCLPNSPCSLEIQATKLEDSAVYFCASSQSPAYEQYFGPGTRLTVT.

This rearrangement joins TRBV6-6 to TRBJ2-5; D perhaps matches TRBD1 (5 bases). Germline assignment: CDR1 MNHNY and CDR2 SVGAGI (reference sequence). This CDR3 comprises 14 residues. With 3 bases removed from V and 0 bases from J, the gap between germline ends came to 8 bases. The CDR3 sequence: CASSYTGYQETQYF. The DNA of the CDR3 is TGTGCCAGCAGTTATACAGGTTACCAAGAGACCCAGTACTTC.

The J gene is TRBJ2-7, the V gene TRBV4-1; D is perhaps TRBD1 (5 bases). V shed 4 bases and J shed 3 bases, with 13 bases lying between them. CDR3 length equals 14 residues. CDR1 is MGHRA and CDR2 is YSYEKL in the germline V gene. CDR3 bases: TGCGCCAGCAGCCCAAAGACAGTTCTCTACGAGCAGTACTTC. This encodes CASSPKTVLYEQYF.

This clone was seen a single time. J is TRBJ2-7 and V is TRBV10-3; no firm D call. This CDR3 spans 14 amino acids. Germline lookup yields CDR1 ENHRY and CDR2 SYGVKD. V dropped 0 bases and J dropped 2 bases, with 8 bases sitting between them. DNA for the CDR3: TGTGCCATCAGTGAGTCGATTGTACCCTACGAGCAGTACTTC. Its translation is CAISESIVPYEQYF.

The chain links TRBV4-1 to TRBJ1-1; D gene uncertain. Germline V gene sequence: CDR1 MGHRA, CDR2 YSYEKL. The CDR3 contains 15 residues. V lost 8 bases and J lost 2, with 18 bases in between. The CDR3 protein is CASALEEQYNTEAFF. The CDR3 DNA reads as TGCGCCAGCGCCTTGGAAGAACAGTACAACACTGAAGCTTTCTTT.

The V call is TRBV27, the J call TRBJ2-1; 7 bases line up with TRBD1. Germline CDR1 is MNHEY and CDR2 is SMNVEV (reference sequence). This CDR3 has 14 amino acids. V trimming: 5 bases; J trimming: 4 bases; junction bases outside the gene matches: 5. Here the CDR3 reads CASSPWTGYNEQFF. CDR3 nucleotide sequence: TGTGCCAGCAGTCCCTGGACAGGATACAATGAGCAGTTCTTC.

This clone came up a few times. The chain carries TRBV19 and TRBJ1-2; 8 bases are a match to TRBD1. The V and J ends lost 5 bases and 4 bases, in that order; junction bases with no gene match: 9. The CDR3 covers 15 residues. Germline CDR1 LNHDA, CDR2 SQIVND (reference sequence). CDR3 amino acids: CASSHPDRDGYGYTF. The CDR3 DNA follows: TGTGCCAGTAGTCACCCGGACAGGGATGGCTATGGCTACACCTTC. The whole variable domain, remainder taken from reference TRBV19 and TRBJ1-2, is DGGITQSPKYLFRKEGQNVTLSCEQNLNHDAMYWYRQDPGQGLRLIYYSQIVNDFQKGDIAEGYSVSREKKESFPLTVTSAQKNPTAFYLCASSHPDRDGYGYTFGSGTRLTVV.

The chain carries TRBV5-6 and TRBJ2-3, with 7 bases lining up with TRBD1. CDR1 and CDR2 (germline): SGHDT, YYEEEE. CDR3 size: 17 residues. Unmatched junction bases numbered 7, after V lost 0 bases and J lost 0 bases. In DNA, the CDR3 is TGTGCCAGCAGCTTGGAGGGGGACAGTACTAGCACAGATACGCAGTATTTT. This encodes CASSLEGDSTSTDTQYF. Supplemented by reference TRBV5-6 and TRBJ2-3, the full variable domain reads DAGVTQSPTHLIKTRGQQVTLRCSPKSGHDTVSWYQQALGQGPQFIFQYYEEEERQRGNFPDRFSGHQFPNYSSELNVNALLLGDSALYLCASSLEGDSTSTDTQYFGPGTRLTVL.

The DNA of the CDR3 is TGCGCCAGCAGTGAGTCGGGCGCTGAGCAGTTCTTC. Residues: CASSESGAEQFF. This chain uses TRBV10-1 with TRBJ2-1; D unresolved. The CDR3 has 12 amino acids. Germline V gene data show CDR1 as WNHNN and CDR2 as SYGVQD (reference sequence). V shed 0 bases and J shed 9 bases, with 6 bases lying between them.

In regard to this clone: Other DNA sequences from this sample encode an identical CDR3 as well. The V and J genes are TRBV4-1 and TRBJ2-5; D is perhaps TRBD1 or TRBD2 (5 bases each). V dropped 1 base and J dropped 3 bases, with 9 bases sitting between them. Germline V gene sequence: CDR1 MGHRA, CDR2 YSYEKL. The CDR3 length is 14 residues. CDR3 sequence: CASSQVGVEETQYF. CDR3 bases: TGCGCCAGCAGCCAAGTGGGGGTGGAAGAGACCCAGTACTTC.

The chain is built from TRBV5-1 and TRBJ2-7; tentative D call: TRBD2 (5 bases). The V gene's germline CDR1 is SGHRS and CDR2 YFSETQ. The CDR3 spans 15 residues. V was clipped by 5 bases and J by 3 bases, with 18 bases between them. DNA for the CDR3: TGCGCCAGCAGTCCTACCGGGGTGGACGTCTACGAGCAGTACTTC. Protein sequence: CASSPTGVDVYEQYF.

V usage is TRBV5-1 and J usage is TRBJ2-7; 7 positions match TRBD1. This CDR3 region has 14 residues. Losses at the gene ends were 4 bases for V and 6 bases for J; bases not matched to a gene: 10. Germline loops: CDR1 SGHRS, CDR2 YFSETQ. The CDR3: CASSPRTGRFEQYF. CDR3 sequence (DNA): TGCGCCAGCAGCCCCAGGACAGGTCGGTTCGAGCAGTACTTC.

A note on this clone: Other DNA sequences from this sample encode an identical CDR3 as well. This rearrangement joins TRBV10-3 to TRBJ2-3; TRBD1 is a possible D gene (6 bases). Trimming took 0 bases from V and 1 from J, leaving 8 bases between them. CDR3 length: 15 amino acids. Germline V gene sequence: CDR1 ENHRY, CDR2 SYGVKD. The CDR3: CAISESRGGTDTQYF. CDR3 bases: TGTGCCATCAGTGAGTCCAGGGGTGGCACAGATACGCAGTATTTT.

V and J are TRBV5-4 and TRBJ1-3, with 7 nucleotides matching TRBD1. Germline CDR1 reads SGHNT; CDR2 reads YYREEE (reference sequence). This CDR3 has 14 amino acids. The junction had 5 bases not matched to a gene; V was cut back by 4 bases and J by 4 bases. CDR3 amino acids: CASSTTGVGNTIYF. CDR3 nucleotide sequence: TGTGCCAGCAGCACCACAGGGGTCGGAAACACCATATATTTT.

The chain couples TRBV19 to TRBJ1-6; possibly TRBD1 for D (5 bases). V gave up 10 bases and J gave up 10 bases, with 23 bases separating them. There are 15 residues in the CDR3. Germline V gene lookup returns CDR1 LNHDA and CDR2 SQIVND (reference sequence). This CDR3 is CATKATMQGQSPLHF. As DNA, the CDR3 is TGTGCCACCAAAGCCACAATGCAGGGTCAATCACCCCTCCACTTT.